This T cell receptor (beta chain) was observed in a study of T cell changes during pregnancy in multiple sclerosis. TCRdb keeps only in-frame clones here, not all; method: immunoSEQ multiplex PCR. The sample consists of 55,000 to 80,000 clones, approximately 87% of them appearing once. In this sample, this clone turned up once. Sequencing used peripheral blood, obtained after pregnancy. The clonotype originates from a female donor in good health, enrolled as a control in a pregnancy study.

The CDR3 DNA reads TGTGCCAGCAGCGTCCTCTCGGCGGGGAACGGTGACCTTAATGGCTACACCTTC. Translating gives CASSVLSAGNGDLNGYTF. The chain combines TRBV9 with TRBJ1-2; D uncertain. Trimming took 2 bases from V and 6 from J, leaving 26 bases between them. Germline CDR1 SGDLS, CDR2 YYNGEE. The CDR3 totals 18 residues.